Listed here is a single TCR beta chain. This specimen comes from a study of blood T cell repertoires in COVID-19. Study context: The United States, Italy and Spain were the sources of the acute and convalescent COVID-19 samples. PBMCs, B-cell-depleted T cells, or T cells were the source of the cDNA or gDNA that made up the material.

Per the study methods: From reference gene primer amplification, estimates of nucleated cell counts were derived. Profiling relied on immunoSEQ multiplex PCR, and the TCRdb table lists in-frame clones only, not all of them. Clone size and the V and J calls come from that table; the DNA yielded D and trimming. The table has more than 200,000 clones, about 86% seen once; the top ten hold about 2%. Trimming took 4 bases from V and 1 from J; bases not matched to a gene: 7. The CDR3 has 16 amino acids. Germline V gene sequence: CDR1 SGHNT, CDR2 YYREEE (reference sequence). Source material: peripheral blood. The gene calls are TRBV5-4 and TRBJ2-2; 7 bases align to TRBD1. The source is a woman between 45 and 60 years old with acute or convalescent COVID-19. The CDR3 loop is CASSNTGALNTGELFF. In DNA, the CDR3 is TGTGCCAGCAGCAATACAGGGGCCTTGAACACCGGGGAGCTGTTTTTT.